Sequencing of this T cell receptor (beta chain) was carried out in a study of blood T cell repertoires in COVID-19 (dated by TCRdb to 2018 to 2020). About the investigation overall: Samples from collaborators originated in the United States, Italy and Spain and spanned both the acute and convalescent phases of COVID-19. Where available, HLA class I and class II types were taken from metadata supplied by the sample provider and were not determined by assay-based typing. Deeply sampled blood TCRbeta repertoires from subjects exposed to, actively infected with, or recovered from COVID-19 were included in the dataset. The repertoires were released in a freely available public database meant as a resource for research on the immune response to SARS-CoV-2. The samples were drawn from two sources: the first 160 participants of the ongoing ImmuneRACE study, and 1,254 subjects contributed by 6 global collaborators. The material from the prospective study consisted of cDNA or gDNA derived from T cells, B-cell-depleted T cells, or PBMCs. Nearly every sample came with metadata listing a de-identified subject ID, COVID-19 status, age in years and sex. The research as a whole found: Clinical and demographic metadata were provided uncurated, with the amount varying by source and participant.

TCRbeta CDR3 regions were amplified from genomic DNA by means of the immunoSEQ Assay, a bias-controlled multiplex PCR. Regarding the original processing steps: Nucleated cell counts per sample were estimated from amplification of reference gene primers within the assay. To quantify the absolute abundance of each unique TCRbeta CDR3 rearrangement, sequence reads were collapsed and filtered. For each sample, productive Simpson clonality was calculated by taking the square root of Simpson's diversity index across productive rearrangements. This is the immuneACCESS table as TCRdb keeps it, with only in-frame sequences that have V and J called. A part of the clones is gone; compared with another copy, unresolved V genes explain less than half, and the rest is unexplained. The V and J calls and clone size were taken over from that table, and D and trimming were inferred from the DNA. The sample profile shows about 150,000 clones; over 75% of them were found once. Of the sample, under 3.5% is held by the ten largest clones.

From V the trimming removes 4 bases and from J it removes 0 bases, while the gene matches leave 2 bases of the junction unaccounted for. The cysteine opens and the phenylalanine closes a CDR3 of 14 amino acids. Of all the DNA, just the CDR3 is kept, 42 bases in frame from base 1. From a lookup of the germline V gene, CDR1 and CDR2 are MDHEN and SYDVKM. As to this clone: It lacks a known antigen. Base-call qualities are not available, and no considerably larger clone is one nucleotide away.

Each collaborating institution followed its own protocols to collect whole blood in K2EDTA tubes. For TCRbeta analysis, collaborator samples were shipped as frozen whole blood, as isolated PBMCs, or as DNA extracted from either sample type. This receptor was obtained from a woman aged 60-75 years with active COVID-19. The chain uses TRBV28 and TRBJ1-1; 7 nucleotides in the junction match TRBD1. The sequenced material came from peripheral blood. The nucleotide sequence reads as follows: TGTGCCAGCAGTTCGACAGGGTTGAACACTGAAGCTTTCTTT. Translated, it gives CASSSTGLNTEAFF.